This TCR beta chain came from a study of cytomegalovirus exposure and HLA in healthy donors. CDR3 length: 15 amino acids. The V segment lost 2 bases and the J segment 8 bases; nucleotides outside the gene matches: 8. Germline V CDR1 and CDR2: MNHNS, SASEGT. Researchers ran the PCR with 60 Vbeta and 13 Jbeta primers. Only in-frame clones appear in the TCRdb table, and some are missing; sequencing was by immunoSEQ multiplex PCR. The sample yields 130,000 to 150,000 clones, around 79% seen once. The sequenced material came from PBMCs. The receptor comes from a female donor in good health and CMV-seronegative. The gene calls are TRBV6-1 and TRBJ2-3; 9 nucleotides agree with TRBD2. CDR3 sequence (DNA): TGTGCCAGCAGTGAACTAGCGGGGACCAAAGGTACGCAGTATTTT. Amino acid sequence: CASSELAGTKGTQYF.